This TCR beta chain was profiled in a study of PD-L1 blockade in urothelial cancer. Method: immunoSEQ multiplex PCR; TCRdb's copy keeps in-frame clones and lacks some. Among roughly 63,000 clones listed, 81% were seen once. CDR3 size: 15 residues. J was trimmed by 0 bases and V by 6 bases; bases with no gene match: 0. From germline, CDR1 is MNHNS and CDR2 SASEGT. Time point described: pretreatment peripheral blood. The sequencing here drew on PBMCs, taken around atezolizumab (anti-PD-L1) treatment. J is TRBJ2-3 and V is TRBV6-1, with TRBD2 matching 13 bases. This TCR came from a man between 65 and 85 years old with urothelial cancer. The CDR3 reads CASRGLAGSTDTQYF. CDR3 nucleotides: TGTGCCAGCAGGGGACTAGCGGGGAGCACAGATACGCAGTATTTT.